This T cell receptor (beta chain) was identified during a study of early T cells in non-severe SARS-CoV-2 infection. The CDR3 is made up of 15 amino acids. Trimming left V 7 bases short and J 3 bases short, with 19 bases between. Germline V gene data show CDR1 as DFQATT and CDR2 as SNEGSKA (reference sequence). At least ten counts were recorded for this clonotype. One entry per CDR3 protein results from TCRdb running MiXCR on the 5' RACE reads. This sample has about 66,000 distinct CDR3 sequences; less than 15% occur once, and the top ten carry about 8.3%. Sequencing was done on a sample of whole blood. The clonotype originates from an adult who was a healthcare worker with PCR-confirmed SARS-CoV-2 infection or an uninfected control (not recorded which). The V and J genes are TRBV20-1 and TRBJ2-4; possibly TRBD2 for D (6 bases). DNA for the CDR3: TGCAGTGTCGCCCTCTCCGCGGGAAACAAAAACATTCAGTACTTC. Amino acids: CSVALSAGNKNIQYF.